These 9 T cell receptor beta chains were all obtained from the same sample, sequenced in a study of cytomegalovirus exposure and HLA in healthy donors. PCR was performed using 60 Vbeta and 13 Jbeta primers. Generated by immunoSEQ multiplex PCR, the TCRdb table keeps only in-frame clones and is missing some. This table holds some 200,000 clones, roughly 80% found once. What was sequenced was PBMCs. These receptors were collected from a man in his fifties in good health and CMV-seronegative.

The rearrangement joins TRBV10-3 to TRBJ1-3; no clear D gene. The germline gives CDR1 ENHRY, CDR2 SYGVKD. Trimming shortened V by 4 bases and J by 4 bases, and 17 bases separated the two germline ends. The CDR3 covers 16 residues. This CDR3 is CAISGPRTALGNTIYF. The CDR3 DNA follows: TGTGCCATCAGTGGGCCTCGGACTGCTCTGGGAAACACCATATATTTT.

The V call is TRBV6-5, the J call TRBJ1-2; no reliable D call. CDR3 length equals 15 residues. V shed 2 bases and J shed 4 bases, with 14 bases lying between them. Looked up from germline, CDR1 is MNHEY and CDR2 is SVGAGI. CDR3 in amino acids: CASSYSEAASYGYTF. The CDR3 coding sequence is TGTGCCAGCAGTTACAGCGAGGCCGCATCCTATGGCTACACCTTC.

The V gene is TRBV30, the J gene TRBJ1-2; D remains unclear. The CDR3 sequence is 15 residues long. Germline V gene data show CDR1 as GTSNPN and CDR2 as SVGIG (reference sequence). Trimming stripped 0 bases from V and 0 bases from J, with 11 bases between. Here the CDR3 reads CAWSVPSLSNYGYTF. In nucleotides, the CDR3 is TGTGCCTGGAGTGTACCGTCACTCTCTAACTATGGCTACACCTTC.

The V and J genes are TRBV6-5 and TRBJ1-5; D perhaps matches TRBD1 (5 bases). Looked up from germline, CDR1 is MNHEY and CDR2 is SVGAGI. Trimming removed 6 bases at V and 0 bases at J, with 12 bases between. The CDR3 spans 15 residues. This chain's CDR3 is CASSPDTYSNQPQHF. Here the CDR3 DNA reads TGTGCCAGCAGCCCGGACACTTATAGCAATCAGCCCCAGCATTTT.

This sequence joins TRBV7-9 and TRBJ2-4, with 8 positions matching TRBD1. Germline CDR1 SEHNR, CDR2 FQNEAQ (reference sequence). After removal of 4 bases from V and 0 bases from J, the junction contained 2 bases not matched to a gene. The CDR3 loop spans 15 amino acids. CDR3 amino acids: CASSYRGIAKNIQYF. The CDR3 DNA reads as TGTGCCAGCAGCTACAGGGGGATAGCCAAAAACATTCAGTACTTC.

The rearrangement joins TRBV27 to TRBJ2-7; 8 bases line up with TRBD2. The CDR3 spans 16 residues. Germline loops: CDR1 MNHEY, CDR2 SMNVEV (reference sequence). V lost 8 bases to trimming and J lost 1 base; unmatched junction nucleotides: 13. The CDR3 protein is CASWGPSREGSYEQYF. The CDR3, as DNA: TGTGCCAGCTGGGGCCCAAGTCGGGAGGGTTCCTACGAGCAGTACTTC.

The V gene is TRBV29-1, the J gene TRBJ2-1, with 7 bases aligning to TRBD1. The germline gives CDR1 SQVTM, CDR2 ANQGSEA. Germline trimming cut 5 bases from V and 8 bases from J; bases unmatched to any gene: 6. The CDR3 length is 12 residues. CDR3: CSVLRGKYEQFF. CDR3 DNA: TGCAGCGTTCTCAGGGGGAAGTATGAGCAGTTCTTC.

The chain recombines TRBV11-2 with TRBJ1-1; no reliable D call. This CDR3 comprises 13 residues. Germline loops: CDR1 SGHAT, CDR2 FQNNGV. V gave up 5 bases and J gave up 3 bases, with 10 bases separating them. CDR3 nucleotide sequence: TGTGCCAGCAGCAACGGACTTTACACTGAAGCTTTCTTT. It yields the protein CASSNGLYTEAFF.

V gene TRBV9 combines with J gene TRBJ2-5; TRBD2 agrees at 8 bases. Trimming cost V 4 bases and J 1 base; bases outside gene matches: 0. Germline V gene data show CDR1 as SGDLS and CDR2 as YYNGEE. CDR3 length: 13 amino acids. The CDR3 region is CASSRGGQETQYF. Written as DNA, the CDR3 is TGTGCCAGCAGCCGGGGGGGCCAAGAGACCCAGTACTTC.